The present T cell receptor (beta chain) was sequenced within a study of blood T cell repertoires in COVID-19. Background on the study: There were acute and convalescent COVID-19 samples, and they came from the United States, Italy and Spain. From T cells, B-cell-depleted T cells, or PBMCs came the material, which was cDNA or gDNA.

Seattle researchers signed up patients amid active infection and tracked them longitudinally. Per the study methods: Reference gene primer amplification in the assay estimated nucleated cell counts. Measured with immunoSEQ multiplex PCR; TCRdb has only the in-frame clones, and not every one. The DNA gave D and trimming, while V, J and clone size come from that table. The sample comprises over 250,000 clones, around 90% of which are singletons, and roughly 10% rests with the top ten. Looked up from germline, CDR1 is MDHEN and CDR2 is SYDVKM. V lost 2 bases, J lost 6 bases, and 10 bases stayed unmatched. This CDR3 is built from 17 residues.

This sequence was found in a woman aged 70-85 years with COVID-19, enrolled during active disease. The chain links TRBV28 to TRBJ2-1; 10 nucleotides line up with TRBD2. Source material: peripheral blood. CDR3 in amino acids: CASSLPILAGDVNEQFF. The CDR3 DNA reads as TGTGCCAGCAGTTTACCCATCCTAGCGGGAGACGTCAATGAGCAGTTCTTC.